A single sample is the source of the 15 T cell receptor beta chains below, sequenced in a study of shared clonotypes between healthy human individuals. The method was immunoSEQ multiplex PCR; TCRdb's version includes in-frame clones alone and lacks a portion of them. The profile shows around 510,000 clones, 90% to 97% of them singletons. What was sequenced was naive CD4+ T cells sorted from blood. Noted subset: CD45RA+ positively selected. These receptors were taken from a woman in her 30s in good health.

The chain employs TRBV4-1 and TRBJ2-1, with D perhaps matching TRBD2 (5 bases). Per the germline V gene, CDR1 is MGHRA and CDR2 is YSYEKL. This CDR3 region has 15 residues. The germline V and J ends were trimmed by 2 bases and 12 bases, with 20 bases remaining between them. The CDR3 sequence is CASSQLREGRVGQFF. CDR3 coding DNA: TGCGCCAGCAGCCAATTAAGAGAGGGTCGGGTCGGGCAGTTCTTC.

The V call is TRBV9, the J call TRBJ2-1; TRBD2 matches 10 bases. The CDR3 length is 17 residues. The V segment lost 0 bases and the J segment 8 bases; nucleotides outside the gene matches: 11. CDR1 and CDR2 from the germline V gene are SGDLS and YYNGEE. Here the CDR3 DNA reads TGTGCCAGCAGCGTAGGTAACCCGGCTAGCGGGAGCCATGAGCAGTTCTTC. As protein: CASSVGNPASGSHEQFF.

The rearrangement links TRBV7-9 to TRBJ1-1, with a possible D match to TRBD1 (5 bases). Germline CDR1 SEHNR, CDR2 FQNEAQ (reference sequence). The CDR3 is 14 residues long. V was cut by 5 bases and J by 1 base, with 11 bases left in between. CDR3 coding DNA: TGTGCCAGCAGCCGAATGGGACCGAACACTGAAGCTTTCTTT. Its translation is CASSRMGPNTEAFF.

V gene TRBV19 combines with J gene TRBJ2-7; 15 nucleotides align to TRBD2. With 5 bases clipped from V and 2 bases from J, the junction kept 4 bases outside the gene matches. CDR1 is LNHDA and CDR2 is SQIVND in the germline V gene (reference sequence). CDR3 length: 16 residues. The CDR3 DNA is TGTGCCAGTAGTGACGGACTAGCGGGAGGGCCCTACGAGCAGTACTTC. This gives the protein CASSDGLAGGPYEQYF.

This chain links TRBV15 with TRBJ1-2; 8 bases fit TRBD1. Per germline, CDR1 LNHNV and CDR2 YYDKDF (reference sequence). This CDR3 comprises 18 residues. Trimming at V came to 0 bases and at J to 8 bases, leaving 17 bases not matched to a gene. The CDR3 nucleotides are TGTGCCACCAGCAGAGAAGGTCCCTTTGGGTTTCAGGGGGCGGGCTACACCTTC. Amino acids: CATSREGPFGFQGAGYTF.

The chain combines TRBV7-2 with TRBJ2-7; D remains unclear. Germline assignment: CDR1 SGHTA and CDR2 FQGNSA. V shed 6 bases and J shed 4 bases, with 16 bases lying between them. This CDR3 has 14 residues. CDR3 amino acids: CASRRASPPYEQYF. The CDR3, as DNA: TGTGCCAGCAGGCGTGCGAGCCCACCATACGAGCAGTACTTC.

The rearrangement joins TRBV6-5 to TRBJ2-3; D remains ambiguous. Germline-derived CDR1 and CDR2 are MNHEY and SVGAGI. This CDR3 has 14 residues. Trimming took off 4 bases at V and 2 bases at J, with 10 bases between the two ends. The CDR3, as DNA: TGTGCCAGCAGTTTCTGGCGGACCACAGATACGCAGTATTTT. Amino acid sequence: CASSFWRTTDTQYF.

The chain carries TRBV7-2 and TRBJ1-1, with D maybe TRBD1 (5 bases). Trimming removed 3 bases from V and 4 bases from J, with 9 bases in between. The CDR3 loop spans 13 amino acids. CDR1 is SGHTA, CDR2 FQGNSA, per germline. Here the CDR3 DNA reads TGTGCCAGCAGCTTCATGGGGACCACTGAAGCTTTCTTT. This sequence encodes CASSFMGTTEAFF.

The V call is TRBV28, the J call TRBJ2-5, with 7 positions matching TRBD2. Gene TRBJ2-7 matches the end of the DNA better, so the J call may be wrong. The CDR3 runs 14 residues. From germline, CDR1 is MDHEN and CDR2 SYDVKM. CDR3 DNA sequence: TGTGCCAGCAGTTTAGGGGCGGGAGTAGCCGAGCAGTACTTC. Protein product: CASSLGAGVAEQYF.

The V gene is TRBV18, the J gene TRBJ2-5; D is perhaps TRBD2 (6 bases). The DNA matches TRBJ2-7 better at its end, which makes the J call doubtful. The CDR3 is 16 residues long. Germline-derived CDR1 and CDR2 are KGHSH and LQKENI. CDR3 bases: TGTGCCAGCTCACTTGGCCTGTTAGCCTGGGAGGACGAGCAGTACTTC. Translating gives CASSLGLLAWEDEQYF.

The chain has TRBV28 and TRBJ2-2, with D possibly called TRBD1 or TRBD2 (5 bases each). This CDR3 spans 17 amino acids. The germline CDR1 and CDR2 sequences are MDHEN and SYDVKM. V was pared by 7 bases and J by 3 bases, with 21 bases between. Here the CDR3 reads CASIPLPGPSHTGELFF. CDR3 sequence (DNA): TGTGCCAGCATCCCCTTGCCGGGGCCCTCACACACCGGGGAGCTGTTTTTT.

This clone was detected once. The rearrangement joins TRBV2 to TRBJ1-1, with 9 bases aligning to TRBD1. The V and J ends lost 7 bases and 0 bases, in that order; junction bases with no gene match: 6. The CDR3 totals 15 residues. CDR1 is SNHLY and CDR2 is FYNNEI in the germline V gene. The CDR3 loop is CASTATGGMNTEAFF. The CDR3 nucleotides are TGTGCCAGCACTGCGACAGGGGGTATGAACACTGAAGCTTTCTTT.

The genes are TRBV6-5 and TRBJ1-4; D uncertain. This CDR3 has 14 amino acids. Per the germline V gene, CDR1 is MNHEY and CDR2 is SVGAGI. V was shortened by 2 bases and J by 6 bases, with 10 bases between the two germline ends. The chain's CDR3 is CASSYIKSDEKLFF. Here the CDR3 DNA reads TGTGCCAGCAGTTACATTAAATCCGATGAAAAACTGTTTTTT.

This sequence joins TRBV20-1 and TRBJ2-5; D not resolved. The CDR3 loop spans 10 amino acids. Germline CDR1 reads DFQATT; CDR2 reads SNEGSKA (reference sequence). Trimming left V 4 bases short and J 7 bases short, with 7 bases between. CDR3: CSATGPTQYF. The CDR3 DNA sequence: TGCAGTGCTACCGGTCCGACCCAGTACTTC.

The J gene is TRBJ1-5, the V gene TRBV2; no firm D call. The CDR3 spans 15 residues. Trimming removed 1 base from V and 6 bases from J, with 13 bases in between. From germline, CDR1 is SNHLY and CDR2 FYNNEI. The CDR3 DNA reads as TGTGCCAGCAGTGAAGACACCGGCTCCAGTCAGCCCCAGCATTTT. It yields the protein CASSEDTGSSQPQHF.